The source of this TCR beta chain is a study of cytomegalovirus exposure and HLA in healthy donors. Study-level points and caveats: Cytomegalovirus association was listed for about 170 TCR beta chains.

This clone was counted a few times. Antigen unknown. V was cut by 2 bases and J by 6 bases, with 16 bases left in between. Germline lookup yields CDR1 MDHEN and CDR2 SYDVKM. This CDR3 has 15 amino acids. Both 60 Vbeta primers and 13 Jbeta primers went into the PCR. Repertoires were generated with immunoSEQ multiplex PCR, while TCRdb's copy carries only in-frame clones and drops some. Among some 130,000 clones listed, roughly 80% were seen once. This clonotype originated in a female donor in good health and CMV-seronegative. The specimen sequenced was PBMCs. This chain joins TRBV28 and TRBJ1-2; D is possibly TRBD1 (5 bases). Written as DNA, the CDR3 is TGTGCCAGCAGTTTAGGTCTCCGGGGGATAAATGGCTACACCTTC. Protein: CASSLGLRGINGYTF.